This T cell receptor beta chain was observed in a study of T cell changes during pregnancy in multiple sclerosis. Produced via immunoSEQ multiplex PCR; TCRdb's table is partial and in-frame only. Here the sample spans some 80,000 clones, approximately 95% being singletons. This CDR3 spans 14 amino acids. Trimming removed 6 bases from V and 7 bases from J, with 18 bases in between. CDR1 SNHLY and CDR2 FYNNEI come from the germline V gene. The sample in question was CD4+ T cells from peripheral blood mononuclear cells, obtained after pregnancy. The rearrangement uses TRBV2 and TRBJ1-1; no definite D call. The sequence was obtained from a female donor with multiple sclerosis, enrolled in a pregnancy study. This CDR3 reads CASSERRMSSEAFF. CDR3 nucleotides: TGTGCCAGCAGCGAACGCCGTATGTCTAGTGAAGCTTTCTTT.